This T cell receptor (beta chain) was sequenced for a study of T cell repertoires in cytomegalovirus infection. About this clonotype: Its antigen remains unknown.

TCRdb re-called the reads with MiXCR, one entry per CDR3 protein. The sample has approximately 600,000 distinct CDR3 sequences, around two fifths seen once. This CDR3 spans 15 amino acids. Trimming removed 5 bases at V and 4 bases at J, with 15 bases between. Germline V gene lookup returns CDR1 SEHNR and CDR2 FQNEAQ (reference sequence). Specimen: cultured PBMCs, collected from culture after CMV antigen stimulation. This receptor was obtained from a human donor in good health (CMV status not recorded). Some clones in this sample may be carry-over from other donors' samples. This chain connects TRBV7-9 to TRBJ2-1, with a tentative D call TRBD1 (7 bases). CDR3 DNA: TGTGCCAGCAGCCCAAGGGGGGACAGATACAATGAGCAGTTCTTC. Translation: CASSPRGDRYNEQFF. Filled out from reference TRBV7-9 and TRBJ2-1, the complete variable domain reads DTGVSQNPRHKITKRGQNVTFRCDPISEHNRLYWYRQTLGQGPEFLTYFQNEAQLEKSRLLSDRFSAERPKGSFSTLEIQRTEQGDSAMYLCASSPRGDRYNEQFFGPGTRLTVL.